What follows describes a single TCR beta chain. Its target antigen remains unknown. The data originate from a study of cytomegalovirus exposure and HLA in healthy donors (dated by TCRdb to 2015 to 2018). With regard to the full study: According to an earlier analysis of several hundred of the donors, 150 million to 200 million T cells yielded 117 million unique TCR beta sequences and 276 Gb of sequence data. Approximately 310 gigabases of sequencing data and tens of millions of unique TCR sequences were included in an early release covering around 650 HLA-typed donors. A later genetic analysis took genome-wide SNP genotypes for 398 of the 666 donors and used that subset as a discovery cohort. In an earlier analysis of a few hundred of the donors, high-throughput TCR beta sequencing was used to judge whether each TCR beta V gene segment behaved as functional or pseudogenic. Every repertoire in the discovery cohort had been generated on one and the same sequencing platform. In the later analysis, no new phenotypic data were used to find candidate immune exposures; instead, reliance was placed on TCR beta sequences and their occurrence across donors. The number of typed donors differed by locus: about 620-630 for A, B, C, DRB1 and DQB1; some 540 for DQA1; approximately 600 for DPA1; and some 470 for DPB1. On average, roughly 200,000 unique TCR beta nucleotide sequences were sequenced per donor among 300 to 500 genotyped donors of the cohort, with roughly 18% of those sequences being non-productive. To predict cytomegalovirus infection status, the study combined high-throughput TCR immunosequencing, statistical association of individual TCRs with disease status, and machine learning. HLA typing covered class I and class II loci at four-digit resolution. The aim of the study was to test whether cataloging public T cell receptors could identify signatures of past pathogen exposure. A later analysis re-analyzed previously published TCR beta repertoires from 660 or so donors and added high-resolution HLA genotyping to study TCR occurrence patterns. Donor age, sex, ethnicity and CMV serostatus were collected together with the repertoire data. The genetic ancestry cluster associated with self-reported Caucasian donors included around four fifths of the roughly 400 genotyped donors. The T cell repertoires of 700 or so subjects were profiled by immunosequencing and related to cytomegalovirus serostatus. Along with the roughly 670-subject first cohort, a separate validation cohort of over a hundred different subjects was used. Because of strong linkage in the cohort, roughly five DR-DQ haplotypes were treated as single units for association and clustering.

Receptor libraries were prepared by the immunoSEQ multiplex PCR assay. A mixture of 60 forward primers for TCR Vbeta segments and 13 reverse primers for TCR Jbeta segments was used in the multiplex PCR. A multiplex PCR assay on genomic DNA amplified the CDR3 region of rearranged TCR beta genes. The amplified TCR beta libraries were sequenced on the Illumina HiSeq System as 87-base-pair reads. The source study handled its data this way. In a later analysis, tens of millions of unique TCR beta chains were counted across the 650 to 700 repertoires, and roughly 11 million of these chains were shared by at least two donors. Raw reads were error-corrected and collapsed into unique sequences by a nearest-neighbor algorithm in which closely related sequences were merged to remove PCR and sequencing errors. V, D and J gene segments were assigned by aligning CDR3 sequences to IMGT reference sequences. For a sequence to be retained, a match of at least six nucleotides to both a V gene segment and a J gene segment was required. A rearrangement counted as productive if the CDR3 had no stop codons and remained in frame with V and J, and every other rearrangement counted as non-productive. Following IMGT convention, CDR3 was defined as the stretch from the second conserved V-encoded cysteine up to the conserved J-encoded phenylalanine. In an earlier analysis of around 640 of the donors, sequences lacking an unambiguous match to a single V gene segment were excluded. An earlier analysis of 587 of the donors called V segments functional above 56.7% productive rearrangements and segregating when the between-donor standard deviation exceeded 5%. To diagnose cytomegalovirus status from the catalog of TCR beta chain sequences, a statistical classification framework was built. In a later analysis, V and J genes were assigned by comparing TCR nucleotide sequences against IMGT/GENE-DB human TR gene sequences. A later analysis assigned CDR3 sequences and most-parsimonious VDJ recombination scenarios with the TCRdist pipeline. A later analysis defined each TCR beta chain by its CDR3 amino acid sequence plus V-gene family, and excluded reads lacking a unique V-gene family. To address suspected cross-contamination and a sequencing artifact, a later analysis removed 592 highly shared, low-generation-probability nucleotide sequences. In a later analysis, a clonal expansion index was calculated for each public chain from normalized within-repertoire ranks of inferred template counts. In a later analysis, generation probabilities were computed using a VDJ recombination model fitted to out-of-frame rearrangements, and the results were checked against IGoR. In a later analysis, TCR-TCR, TCR-HLA and TCR-CMV co-occurrence was scored with hypergeometric tests, and a repertoire-size bias correction was applied to TCR pairs. False discovery rates were estimated in a later analysis by permuting HLA or CMV assignments 20 times. In a later analysis, co-occurring TCRs were grouped using DBSCAN, with TCRdist sequence similarity added in when clustering inside HLA-allele-positive subsets. For co-occurrence clustering, repertoires with fewer than 30,000 or more than 120,000 public chains were excluded, along with five repertoires with anomalous nucleotide sharing. Not all clones reach the TCRdb copy of this immuneACCESS table, which keeps in-frame sequences only. Checked studies attribute under half of the gap to unresolved V genes and leave the rest unexplained. The D gene and trimming were derived from the DNA, and the V and J assignments and clone size from that table. This sample's clone table shows about 150,000 clones. The ten most abundant clones make up around 1.6% of the sample.

The germline V gene supplies CDR1 SGHRS and CDR2 YFSETQ. The junction shows trimming of 2 bases on V and 5 bases on J, plus 13 bases between the germline ends. The cysteine opens and the phenylalanine closes a CDR3 of 14 amino acids. CDR3 DNA only is kept here, 42 bases in frame from base 1. In total, over 600 healthy bone marrow donors made up the cohort. At the time of sampling, all cohort members were nominally healthy, though unrecorded immune exposures were likely present. The donor tested CMV seronegative, placing the donor among the 350 or so seronegative members of the cohort. A peripheral blood sample was collected from each donor, and TCR beta sequencing was performed on peripheral blood mononuclear cells. The Qiagen DNeasy Blood Extraction Kit was used to extract genomic DNA from the blood cell samples. What the research found in general, with its limitations: The authors suggested that the approach could potentially be generalized to other disease states and immunological phenotypes. For the cohort, immune exposure information was limited to CMV serostatus. A later analysis found that TCR association rates varied across HLA loci, with DRB1 alleles showing the most associated TCRs and HLA-C alleles the fewest. A group of highly shared sequence variants was considered likely to be a technical artifact of the sequencing pipeline. A few of the identified cytomegalovirus-associated TCR beta chains were confirmed in vitro to be specific for cytomegalovirus antigens. A total of 150 or so TCR beta chains were listed by the study as associated with cytomegalovirus. A further reported finding was that TCR beta sequences accurately predicted the HLA-A and HLA-B alleles for most subjects in the first cohort. Most TCR sequences were observed very rarely across donors, whereas some public TCRs were present in many individuals. Only TCR beta chains were sequenced in this cohort, and the absence of alpha or paired-chain data limited detectable features. In an earlier analysis of roughly 560 of the donors, most TCR beta V segments were observed in productive rearrangements about 87% or about 30% of the time, broadly matching IMGT annotations. Correlated functional status among segregating V segments might reflect linkage disequilibrium, but an unknown experimental factor could not be ruled out. According to a later analysis, parvovirus B19, influenza, CMV and Epstein-Barr virus appeared linked to several top co-occurrence clusters. At a false discovery rate of 0.05, a later analysis linked 16,951 TCR beta sequences to specific HLA alleles. Because HLA typing was missing for some donors at each locus, association tests included only the typed subset. In a later analysis, HLA-associated TCR beta chains showed more clonal expansion and lower generation probabilities than non-associated chains that were equally common. The presence/absence analyses assumed that sequencing depth was roughly uniform across donors, and that assumption may not be true. A later analysis found that most CMV-associated TCR beta chains appeared HLA-restricted, with HLA associations seemingly driven largely by CMV exposure. V-gene and J-gene trimming of TCR beta chains was associated with a missense DCLRE1C variant in a later genetic analysis, and the association was replicated in an independent cohort. The classifier was reported to diagnose cytomegalovirus status with high specificity and sensitivity in both the original and validation cohorts. Some IMGT-functional V segments, including TRBV6-2 and TRBV6-3, could not be distinguished by the 87-base-pair reads and were therefore excluded. Compared with the 666-donor mean, donors in an Asian-associated ancestry cluster had fewer N-insertions in productive TCRs, according to a later genetic analysis. The earlier analysis of around 600 of the donors excluded roughly 17 rarely observed V segments, including chromosome 9 orphons, because counts were too low. Strong co-occurrence of HLA alleles, especially DR and DQ, made assigning TCR associations to individual alleles difficult.

Sequencing was done on a sample of PBMCs. In this chain, TRBV5-1 is recombined with TRBJ2-5, with a tentative D gene TRBD2 over 5 matching bases. This sequence originates from a woman in her 50s in good health and CMV-seronegative. For the CDR3, the sequence is CASSFRSRGETQYF. The DNA sequence is given as TGCGCCAGCAGCTTTCGAAGCCGCGGGGAGACCCAGTACTTC.